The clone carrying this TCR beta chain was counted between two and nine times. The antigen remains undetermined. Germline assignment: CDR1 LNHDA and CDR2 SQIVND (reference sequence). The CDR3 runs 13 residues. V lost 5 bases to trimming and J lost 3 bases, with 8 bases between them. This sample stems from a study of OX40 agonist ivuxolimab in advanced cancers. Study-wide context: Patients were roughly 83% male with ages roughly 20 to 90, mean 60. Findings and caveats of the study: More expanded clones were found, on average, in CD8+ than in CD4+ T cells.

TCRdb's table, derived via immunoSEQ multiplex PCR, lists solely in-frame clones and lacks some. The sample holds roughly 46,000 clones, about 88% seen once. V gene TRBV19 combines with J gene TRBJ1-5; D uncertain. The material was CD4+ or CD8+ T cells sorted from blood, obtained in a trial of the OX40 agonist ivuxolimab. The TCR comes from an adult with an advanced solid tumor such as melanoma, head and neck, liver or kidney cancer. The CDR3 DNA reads TGTGCCAGTAGTTCGGCCTTCAATCAGCCCCAGCATTTT. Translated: CASSSAFNQPQHF.